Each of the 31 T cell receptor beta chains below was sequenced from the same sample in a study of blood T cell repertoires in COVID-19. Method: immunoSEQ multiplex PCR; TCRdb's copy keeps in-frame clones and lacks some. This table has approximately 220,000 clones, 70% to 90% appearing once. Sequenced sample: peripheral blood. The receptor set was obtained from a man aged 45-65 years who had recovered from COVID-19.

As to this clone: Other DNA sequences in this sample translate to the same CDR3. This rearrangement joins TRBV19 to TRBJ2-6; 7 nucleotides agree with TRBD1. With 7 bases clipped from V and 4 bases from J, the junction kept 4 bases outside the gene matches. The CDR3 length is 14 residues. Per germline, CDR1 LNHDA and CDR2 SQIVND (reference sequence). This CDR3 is CASTTGSGANVLTF. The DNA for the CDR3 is TGTGCCAGTACGACAGGGTCAGGGGCCAACGTCCTGACTTTC.

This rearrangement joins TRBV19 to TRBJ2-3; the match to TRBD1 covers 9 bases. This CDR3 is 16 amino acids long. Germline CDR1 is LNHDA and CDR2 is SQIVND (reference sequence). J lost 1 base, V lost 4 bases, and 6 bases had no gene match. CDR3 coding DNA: TGTGCCAGTAGTAATACACAGGGGGCAGGCACAGATACGCAGTATTTT. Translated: CASSNTQGAGTDTQYF.

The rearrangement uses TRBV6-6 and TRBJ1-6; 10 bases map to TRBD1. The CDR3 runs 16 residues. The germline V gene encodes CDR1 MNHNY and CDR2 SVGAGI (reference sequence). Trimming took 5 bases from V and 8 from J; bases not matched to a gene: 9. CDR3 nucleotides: TGTGCCAGCAGTAACCCGGGACAGGGGACATATTCACCCCTCCACTTT. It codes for CASSNPGQGTYSPLHF.

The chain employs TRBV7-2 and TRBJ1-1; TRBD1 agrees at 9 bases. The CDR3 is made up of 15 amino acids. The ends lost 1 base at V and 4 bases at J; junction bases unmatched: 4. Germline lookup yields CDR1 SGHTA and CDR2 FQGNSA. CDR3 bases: TGTGCCAGCAGCTTAGTAACAGGGGGCCTCACTGAAGCTTTCTTT. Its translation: CASSLVTGGLTEAFF.

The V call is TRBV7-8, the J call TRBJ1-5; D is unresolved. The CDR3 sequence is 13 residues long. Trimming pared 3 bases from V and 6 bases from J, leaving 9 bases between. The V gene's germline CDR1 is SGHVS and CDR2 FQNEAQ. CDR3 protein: CASSFAGSQPQHF. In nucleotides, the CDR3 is TGTGCCAGCAGCTTCGCGGGAAGTCAGCCCCAGCATTTT.

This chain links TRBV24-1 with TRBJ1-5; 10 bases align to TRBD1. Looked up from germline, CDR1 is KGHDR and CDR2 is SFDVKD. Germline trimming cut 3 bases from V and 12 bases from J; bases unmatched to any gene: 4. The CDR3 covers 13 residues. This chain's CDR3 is CATSDRTGGLQHF. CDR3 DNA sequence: TGTGCCACCAGTGATCGGACAGGGGGGCTCCAGCATTTT.

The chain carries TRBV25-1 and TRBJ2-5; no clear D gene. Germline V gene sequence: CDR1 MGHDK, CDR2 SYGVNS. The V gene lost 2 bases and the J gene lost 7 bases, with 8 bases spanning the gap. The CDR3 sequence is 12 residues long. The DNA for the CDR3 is TGTGCCAGCAGTGAACCAGGCAGGACCCAGTACTTC. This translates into CASSEPGRTQYF.

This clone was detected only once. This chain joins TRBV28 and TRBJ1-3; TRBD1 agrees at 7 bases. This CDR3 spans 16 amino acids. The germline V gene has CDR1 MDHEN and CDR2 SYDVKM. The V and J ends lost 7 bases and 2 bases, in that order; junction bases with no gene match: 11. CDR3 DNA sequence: TGTGCCAGCAAAAACCAGGGGGTAATCGCTGGAAACACCATATATTTT. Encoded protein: CASKNQGVIAGNTIYF. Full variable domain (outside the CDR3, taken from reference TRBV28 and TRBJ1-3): DVKVTQSSRYLVKRTGEKVFLECVQDMDHENMFWYRQDPGLGLRLIYFSYDVKMKEKGDIPEGYSVSREKKERFSLILESASTNQTSMYLCASKNQGVIAGNTIYFGEGSWLTVV.

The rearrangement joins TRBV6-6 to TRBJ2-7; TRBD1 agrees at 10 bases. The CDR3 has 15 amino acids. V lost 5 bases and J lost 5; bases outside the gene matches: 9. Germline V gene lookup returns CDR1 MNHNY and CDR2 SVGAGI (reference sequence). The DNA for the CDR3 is TGTGCCAGCAGTCAACGACAGGGGGCGATACACGAGCAGTACTTC. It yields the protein CASSQRQGAIHEQYF.

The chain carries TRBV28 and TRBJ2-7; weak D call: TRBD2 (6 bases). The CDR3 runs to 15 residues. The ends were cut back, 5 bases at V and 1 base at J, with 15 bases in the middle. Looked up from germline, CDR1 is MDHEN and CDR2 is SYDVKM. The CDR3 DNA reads TGTGCCAGCAGTGGCGGGGCGGCTGGATCCTACGAGCAGTACTTC. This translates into CASSGGAAGSYEQYF.

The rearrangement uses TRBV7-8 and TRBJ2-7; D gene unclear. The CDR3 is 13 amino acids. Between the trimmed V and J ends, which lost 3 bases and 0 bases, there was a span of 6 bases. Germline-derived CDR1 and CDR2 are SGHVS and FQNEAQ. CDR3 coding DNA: TGTGCCAGCAGCTTCAGGATCTCCTACGAGCAGTACTTC. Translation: CASSFRISYEQYF.

CDR3 in amino acids: CASSLSGRGMYEQYF. The CDR3, as DNA: TGTGCCAGCAGTTTGTCGGGCCGGGGAATGTACGAGCAGTACTTC. The chain has TRBV27 and TRBJ2-7, with D perhaps TRBD2 (5 bases). Trimming took off 3 bases at V and 4 bases at J, with 16 bases between the two ends. Germline V gene sequence: CDR1 MNHEY, CDR2 SMNVEV (reference sequence). The CDR3 extends over 15 amino acids.

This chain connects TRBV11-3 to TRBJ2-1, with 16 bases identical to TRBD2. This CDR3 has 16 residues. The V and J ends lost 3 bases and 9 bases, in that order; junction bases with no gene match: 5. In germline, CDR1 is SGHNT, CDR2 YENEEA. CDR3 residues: CASSFGTSGRASEQFF. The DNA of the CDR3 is TGTGCCAGCAGCTTTGGGACTAGCGGGAGGGCCAGTGAGCAGTTCTTC.

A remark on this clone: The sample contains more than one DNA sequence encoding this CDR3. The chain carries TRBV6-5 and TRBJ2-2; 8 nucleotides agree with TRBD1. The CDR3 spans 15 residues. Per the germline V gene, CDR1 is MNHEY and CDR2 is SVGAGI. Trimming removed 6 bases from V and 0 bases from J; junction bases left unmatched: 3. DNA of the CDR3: TGTGCCAGCAGAGGACAGGGCGCGAACACCGGGGAGCTGTTTTTT. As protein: CASRGQGANTGELFF.

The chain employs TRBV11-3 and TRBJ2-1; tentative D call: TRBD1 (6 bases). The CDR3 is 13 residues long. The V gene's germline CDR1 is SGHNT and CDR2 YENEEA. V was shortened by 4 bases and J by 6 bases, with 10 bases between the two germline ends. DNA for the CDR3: TGTGCCAGCAGCTCCGCCAGGGGCAATGAGCAGTTCTTC. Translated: CASSSARGNEQFF.

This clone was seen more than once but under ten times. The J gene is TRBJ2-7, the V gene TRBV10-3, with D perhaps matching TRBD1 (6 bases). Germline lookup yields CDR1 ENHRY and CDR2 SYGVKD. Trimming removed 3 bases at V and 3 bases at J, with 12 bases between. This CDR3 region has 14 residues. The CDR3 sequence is CAISDGTWGYEQYF. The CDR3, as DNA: TGTGCCATCAGTGATGGGACATGGGGCTACGAGCAGTACTTC.

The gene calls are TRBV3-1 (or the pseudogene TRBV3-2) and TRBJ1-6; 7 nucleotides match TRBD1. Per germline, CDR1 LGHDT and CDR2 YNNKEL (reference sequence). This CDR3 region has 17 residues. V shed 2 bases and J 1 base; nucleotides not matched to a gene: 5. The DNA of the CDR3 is TGTGCCAGCAGCCAACAGGGGGTTAGTTCCTATAATTCACCCCTCCACTTT. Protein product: CASSQQGVSSYNSPLHF.

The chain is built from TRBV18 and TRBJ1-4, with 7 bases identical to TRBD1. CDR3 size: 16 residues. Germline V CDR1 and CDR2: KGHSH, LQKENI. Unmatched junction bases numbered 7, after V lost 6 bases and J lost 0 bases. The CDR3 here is CASSPGQASTNEKLFF. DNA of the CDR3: TGTGCCAGCTCCCCCGGACAGGCGTCAACTAATGAAAAACTGTTTTTT.

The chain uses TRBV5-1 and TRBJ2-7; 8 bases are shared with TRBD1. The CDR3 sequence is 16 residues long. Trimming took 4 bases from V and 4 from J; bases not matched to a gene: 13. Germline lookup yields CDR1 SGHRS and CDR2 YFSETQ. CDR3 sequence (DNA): TGCGCCAGCAGCCCCTCCGACAGGGGCGGTGGGTACGAGCAGTACTTC. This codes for CASSPSDRGGGYEQYF.

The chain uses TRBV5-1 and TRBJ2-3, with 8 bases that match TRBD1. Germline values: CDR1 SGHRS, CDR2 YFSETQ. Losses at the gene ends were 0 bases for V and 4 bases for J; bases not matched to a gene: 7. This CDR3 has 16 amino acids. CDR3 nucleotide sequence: TGCGCCAGCAGCTTGGGGACAGGGAGTGTAGCAGATACGCAGTATTTT. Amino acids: CASSLGTGSVADTQYF.

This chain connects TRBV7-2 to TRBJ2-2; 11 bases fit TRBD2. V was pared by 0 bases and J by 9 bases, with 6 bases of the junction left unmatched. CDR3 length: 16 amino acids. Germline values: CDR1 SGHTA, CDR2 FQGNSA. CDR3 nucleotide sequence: TGTGCCAGCAGCTTAGCGTCTAGCGGGGGGAGGAGGGAGCTGTTTTTT. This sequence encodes CASSLASSGGRRELFF.

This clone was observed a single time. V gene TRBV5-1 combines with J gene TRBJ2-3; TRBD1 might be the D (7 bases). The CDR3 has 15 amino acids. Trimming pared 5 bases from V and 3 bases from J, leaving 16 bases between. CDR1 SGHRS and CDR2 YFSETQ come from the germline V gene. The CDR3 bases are TGCGCCAGCAGAGGAGGGGGCGCTGGGACAGATACGCAGTATTTT. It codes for CASRGGGAGTDTQYF.

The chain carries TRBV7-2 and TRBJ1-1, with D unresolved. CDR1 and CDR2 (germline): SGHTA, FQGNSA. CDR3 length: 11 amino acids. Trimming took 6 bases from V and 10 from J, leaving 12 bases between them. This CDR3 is CASSLAPGAFF. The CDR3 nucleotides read TGTGCCAGCAGTTTGGCCCCAGGAGCTTTCTTT.

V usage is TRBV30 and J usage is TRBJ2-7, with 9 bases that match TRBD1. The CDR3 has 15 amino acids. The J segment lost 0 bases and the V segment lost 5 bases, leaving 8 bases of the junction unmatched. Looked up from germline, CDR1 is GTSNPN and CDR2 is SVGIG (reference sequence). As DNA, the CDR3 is TGTGCCTGGGGCCGAGGGACAGGGATCTCCTACGAGCAGTACTTC. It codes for CAWGRGTGISYEQYF.

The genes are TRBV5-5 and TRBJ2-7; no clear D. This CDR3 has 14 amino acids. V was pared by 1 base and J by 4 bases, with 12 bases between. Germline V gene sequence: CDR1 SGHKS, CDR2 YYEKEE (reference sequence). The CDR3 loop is CASSLRGSRYEQYF. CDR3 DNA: TGTGCCAGCAGCTTGCGAGGATCTCGTTACGAGCAGTACTTC.

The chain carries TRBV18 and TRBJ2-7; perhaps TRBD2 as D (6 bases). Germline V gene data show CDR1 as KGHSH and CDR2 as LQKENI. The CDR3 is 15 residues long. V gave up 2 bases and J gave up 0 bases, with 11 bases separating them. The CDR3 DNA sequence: TGTGCCAGCTCACCAGGGCGGGGAATCTCCTACGAGCAGTACTTC. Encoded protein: CASSPGRGISYEQYF.

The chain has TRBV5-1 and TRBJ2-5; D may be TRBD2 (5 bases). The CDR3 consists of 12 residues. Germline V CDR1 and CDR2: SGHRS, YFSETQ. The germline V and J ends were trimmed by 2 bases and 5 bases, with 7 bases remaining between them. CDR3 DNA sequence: TGCGCCAGCAGCTTTTCTAGCGAGACCCAGTACTTC. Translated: CASSFSSETQYF.

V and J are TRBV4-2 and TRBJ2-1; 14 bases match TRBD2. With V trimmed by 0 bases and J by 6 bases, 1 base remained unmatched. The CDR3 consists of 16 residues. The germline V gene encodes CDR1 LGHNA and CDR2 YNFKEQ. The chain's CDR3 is CASSQEGTSGSNEQFF. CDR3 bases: TGTGCCAGCAGCCAAGAAGGGACTAGCGGGAGCAATGAGCAGTTCTTC.

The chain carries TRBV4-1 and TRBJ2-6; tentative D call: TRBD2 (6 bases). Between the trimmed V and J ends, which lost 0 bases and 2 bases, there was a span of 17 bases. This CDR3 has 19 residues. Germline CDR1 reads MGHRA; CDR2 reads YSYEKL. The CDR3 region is CASSQDLAGWRTGANVLTF. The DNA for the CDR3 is TGCGCCAGCAGCCAAGATCTCGCGGGATGGCGCACTGGGGCCAACGTCCTGACTTTC.

CDR3 sequence (DNA): TGTGCCAGCAGCCAAGGGACTAGCGGAAATCAAGAGACCCAGTACTTC. This codes for CASSQGTSGNQETQYF. The rearrangement uses TRBV3-1 (or the pseudogene TRBV3-2) and TRBJ2-5; 10 bases are shared with TRBD2. Unmatched junction bases numbered 4, after V lost 1 base and J lost 2 bases. CDR3 length equals 16 residues. The germline V gene has CDR1 LGHDT and CDR2 YNNKEL (reference sequence).

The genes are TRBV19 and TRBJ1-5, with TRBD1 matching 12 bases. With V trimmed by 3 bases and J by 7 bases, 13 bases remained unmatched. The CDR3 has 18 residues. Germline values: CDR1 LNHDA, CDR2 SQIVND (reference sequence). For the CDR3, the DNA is TGTGCCAGTAGTATGACCCCAGCCGGGACAGGGGGCTCCCAGCCCCAGCATTTT. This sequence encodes CASSMTPAGTGGSQPQHF.